The rows below give T cell receptor beta chains drawn from one sample of a study of control samples from healthy donors and cancer patients. TCRdb's table, derived via immunoSEQ multiplex PCR, lists solely in-frame clones and lacks some. This table has about 89,000 clones, roughly 84% appearing once. Material for sequencing was blood. The receptor source for this set is a woman between 40 and 50 years old in good health. CDR3s leave out the opening cysteine and the closing phenylalanine or tryptophan.

v_gene	j_gene	CDR3aa
TRBV19	TRBJ1-2	ASSGKDGRDPNYGYT
TRBV19	TRBJ2-2	ATLRDIDTGELF
TRBV6-6	TRBJ2-7	ASSSPLAGYYEQY
TRBV27	TRBJ2-7	ASRSAGTRDEQY
TRBV27	TRBJ1-2	ASARTRGNYGYT
TRBV5-1	TRBJ1-1	ASSHGTVEDTEAF
TRBV5-1	TRBJ2-5	ASSLSGATDY
TRBV10-3	TRBJ2-1	AISHNTGTGDEQF
TRBV7-2	TRBJ2-5	ASSSINGETQY
TRBV7-6	TRBJ1-1	ASSPKRIMNTEAF
TRBV10-3	TRBJ2-7	AISATSGASYEQY
TRBV9	TRBJ2-3	ASSPSGVSDTQY
TRBV7-9	TRBJ2-7	ASSLAGGKNEQY
TRBV5-6	TRBJ2-1	ASSFGGTPVYEQF
TRBV7-2	TRBJ1-5	ASSLRVTQNQPQH
TRBV27	TRBJ1-2	ASSLSAQGGYGYT
TRBV29-1	TRBJ1-1	SVVLTDRNEAF
TRBV9	TRBJ2-5	ASSPQEGSRETQY
TRBV30	TRBJ1-5	AWSVGGAHSNQPQH
TRBV28	TRBJ2-1	ASPPTGRNYNEQF
TRBV12-3/TRBV12-4	TRBJ1-2	ASSRDGNYGYT
TRBV6-2/TRBV6-3	TRBJ2-7	ASRYQTGSSYEQY
TRBV7-3	TRBJ2-3	ASSLTRAGGMSDTQY
TRBV6-6	TRBJ2-2	ASSPPVTGELF
TRBV24-1	TRBJ1-2	ATSDSGRVTAGYT
TRBV15	TRBJ1-6	ATSKSRTGLNNSPLH
TRBV11-3	TRBJ1-2	ASSSETGDGYT
TRBV25-1	TRBJ1-5	ARDPPDQPQH
TRBV7-2	TRBJ2-2	ASSLGGATGELF
TRBV18	TRBJ1-4	ASSPQNEKLF
TRBV5-1	TRBJ1-4	ASSLPGSLEKLF
TRBV12-3/TRBV12-4	TRBJ2-7	ASSFQGVEQY
TRBV14	TRBJ2-3	ASSQDWGSVEQSTDTQY
TRBV6-2/TRBV6-3	TRBJ1-2	ASSYRTLSNYGYT
TRBV5-6	TRBJ2-7	ASSFDPGTKTYEQY
TRBV2	TRBJ1-6	ASSGNNSPLH
TRBV7-2	TRBJ1-1	ASSLHPNTEAF
TRBV6-4	TRBJ2-1	ASSALAGGPNEQF
TRBV4-3	TRBJ1-1	ASSQGGQGGMWTTEAF
TRBV11-3	TRBJ2-7	ASSLAGDSTEQY
TRBV6-5	TRBJ1-5	ASSVASNQPQH
TRBV19	TRBJ2-7	ASSTPGHSSSYEQY
TRBV25-1	TRBJ1-5	ASIGRENQPQH
TRBV7-8	TRBJ2-7	ASSLAPDRGNEQY
TRBV4-3	TRBJ1-2	ASSQGTPDREDYYGYT
TRBV5-4	TRBJ2-1	ASSFGTSGANEQF
TRBV19	TRBJ1-2	ASRDTGGYGYT